This T cell receptor beta chain was recovered during a study of cytotoxic CD8 clonotypes in ibrutinib-treated CLL. With regard to this clone: The antigen is unknown.

Data came from immunoSEQ multiplex PCR; TCRdb stores just in-frame clones and leaves some out. Among fewer than 400,000 clones listed, roughly 70% were seen once. This CDR3 is built from 15 residues. From germline, CDR1 is SQVTM and CDR2 ANQGSEA. J lost 6 bases, V lost 2 bases, and 11 bases had no gene match. Study results and caveats: Upon ibrutinib response clonality rose, and upon progression it fell back toward baseline. Public clonotypes showed up rarely, and on treatment they shrank or held steady.

V gene TRBV29-1 combines with J gene TRBJ2-3; 7 bases are shared with TRBD2. The clonotype originates from a human donor with chronic lymphocytic leukemia. The specimen comprised PBMCs, sampled after 36 months of ibrutinib treatment. This CDR3 is CSVETPTGGFDTQYF. Here the CDR3 DNA reads TGCAGCGTTGAAACCCCCACGGGGGGTTTTGATACGCAGTATTTT.